Listed here are 32 T cell receptor beta chains from one sample, sequenced in a study of blood T cells in healthy people across ages. The authors ran a second PCR of about 7 to 12 cycles using a sample-barcoded 5' primer and a J-beta primer mix. TCRdb redid the calling of the 5' RACE reads with MiXCR, one entry per CDR3 protein. Of around 1,800,000 distinct CDR3 sequences listed, about two fifths are singletons. Sequencing was performed on blood. Receptors were obtained from a human donor in good health.

V and J are TRBV5-6 and TRBJ2-1, with a possible D match to TRBD1 (6 bases). Trimming shortened V by 5 bases and J by 4 bases, and 16 bases separated the two germline ends. Germline V gives CDR1 SGHDT, CDR2 YYEEEE. The CDR3 length is 15 residues. CDR3 nucleotide sequence: TGTGCCAGCAGTTCACAGGGTTGGGAGTACAATGAGCAGTTCTTC. Translation gives CASSSQGWEYNEQFF.

This clonotype was seen repeatedly, ten times or more. At one of its ends the junction is not consistent with the germline gene, which may arise from a read error. This chain joins TRBV18 and TRBJ2-5, with D perhaps matching TRBD2 (5 bases). CDR1 KGHSH and CDR2 LQKENI come from the germline V gene. This CDR3 is 13 amino acids long. This CDR3 is CASSPDSQETQYF. CDR3 DNA sequence: TGCGCCAGCAGCCCGGACTCCCAAGAGACCCAGTACTTC. Variable domain in full (rest from reference TRBV18 and TRBJ2-5): NAGVMQNPRHLVRRRGQEARLRCSPMKGHSHVYWYRQLPEEGLKFMVYLQKENIIDESGMPKERFSAEFPKEGPSILRIQQVVRGDSAAYFCASSPDSQETQYFGPGTRLLVL.

The V and J genes are TRBV6-2 or TRBV6-3 and TRBJ2-1, with D possibly TRBD1 on 5 matching bases. The CDR3 is 14 amino acids. Between the trimmed V and J ends, which lost 0 bases and 5 bases, there was a span of 8 bases. From germline, CDR1 is MNHEY and CDR2 SVGEGT. This CDR3 is CASSYSTADNEQFF. As DNA, the CDR3 is TGTGCCAGCAGTTACTCGACAGCTGACAATGAGCAGTTCTTC.

CDR3 in DNA: TGTGCCAGCAGTGACAGGGCAAGGAGTCAGCCCCAGCATTTT. This codes for CASSDRARSQPQHF. The chain is built from TRBV6-1 and TRBJ1-5, with D perhaps TRBD1 (5 bases). Germline V gives CDR1 MNHNS, CDR2 SASEGT. Trimming left V 3 bases short and J 6 bases short, with 12 bases between. The CDR3 totals 14 residues.

The chain joins TRBV29-1 to TRBJ1-3; D gene ambiguous. The CDR3 loop spans 15 amino acids. V was shortened by 2 bases and J by 7 bases, with 18 bases between the two germline ends. Germline CDR1 is SQVTM and CDR2 is ANQGSEA. The CDR3 spells CSVEFESRRPNTIYF. CDR3 DNA sequence: TGCAGCGTTGAATTTGAATCCAGACGACCGAACACCATATATTTT.

The CDR3 coding sequence is TGTGCCAGCAGCGGTGTGGGGGTGGGCAATGAGCAGTACTTC. Protein: CASSGVGVGNEQYF. The chain links TRBV6-5 to TRBJ2-7; D assignment may be TRBD1 or TRBD2 (5 bases each). The germline V gene has CDR1 MNHEY and CDR2 SVGAGI. Between the trimmed V and J ends, which lost 6 bases and 7 bases, there was a span of 19 bases. This CDR3 has 14 amino acids.

Only a few counts were recorded for this clonotype. V usage is TRBV18 and J usage is TRBJ2-6; TRBD1 might be the D (5 bases). CDR3 size: 17 residues. Germline V lookup: CDR1 KGHSH, CDR2 LQKENI. The V end lost 2 bases, the J end lost 2 bases, and 13 bases lay between the germline ends. The CDR3 coding sequence is TGTGCCAGCTCACCATCCGAAGCAGGGCCTGGGGCCAACGTCCTGACTTTC. Translating gives CASSPSEAGPGANVLTF.

The sample holds a few counts of this clonotype. The chain recombines TRBV11-2 with TRBJ2-1; D is ambiguous. V was clipped by 2 bases and J by 10 bases, with 6 bases between them. The germline gives CDR1 SGHAT, CDR2 FQNNGV. This CDR3 has 11 residues. CDR3 sequence reads: CASSLYAEQFF. The CDR3 DNA reads as TGTGCCAGCAGCTTATATGCAGAGCAGTTCTTC.

This clonotype has a count of ten or more. This chain joins TRBV5-1 and TRBJ2-3; D ambiguous. Trimming stripped 3 bases from V and 0 bases from J, with 14 bases between. CDR3 length equals 16 residues. CDR1 and CDR2 (germline): SGHRS, YFSETQ. CDR3 in amino acids: CASSSELQPSTDTQYF. The CDR3 region has the DNA TGCGCCAGCAGCTCCGAGCTACAGCCTAGCACAGATACGCAGTATTTT.

The chain uses TRBV7-2 and TRBJ2-5; D may correspond to TRBD1 or TRBD2 (5 bases each). The CDR3 sequence is 15 residues long. Germline V lookup: CDR1 SGHTA, CDR2 FQGNSA. V shed 4 bases and J shed 3 bases, with 15 bases lying between them. The CDR3 region is CASSSVTGLKETQYF. In nucleotides, the CDR3 is TGTGCCAGCAGCTCAGTTACGGGGCTTAAAGAGACCCAGTACTTC.

V usage is TRBV29-1 and J usage is TRBJ2-2; TRBD2 is a possible D gene (6 bases). There are 13 residues in the CDR3. V lost 7 bases to trimming and J lost 0 bases, with 9 bases between them. Germline V gene lookup returns CDR1 SQVTM and CDR2 ANQGSEA. The CDR3 loop is CSGDLTNTGELFF. Here the CDR3 DNA reads TGCAGCGGGGACTTGACGAACACCGGGGAGCTGTTTTTT.

This chain uses TRBV29-1 with TRBJ2-5; TRBD2 might be the D (6 bases). V gave up 6 bases and J gave up 2 bases, with 13 bases separating them. This CDR3 region has 13 residues. Germline-derived CDR1 and CDR2 are SQVTM and ANQGSEA. The CDR3 DNA reads as TGCAGCGTCCAACAGGACTATCAAGAGACCCAGTACTTC. It codes for CSVQQDYQETQYF. The variable domain in full, with the rest retrieved from reference TRBV29-1 and TRBJ2-5, is SAVISQKPSRDICQRGTSLTIQCQVDSQVTMMFWYRQQPGQSLTLIATANQGSEATYESGFVIDKFPISRPNLTFSTLTVSNMSPEDSSIYLCSVQQDYQETQYFGPGTRLLVL.

The chain couples TRBV18 to TRBJ2-5; the D is unclear. The CDR3 runs to 17 residues. Germline CDR1 KGHSH, CDR2 LQKENI. The ends were cut back, 3 bases at V and 1 base at J, with 18 bases in the middle. The CDR3 loop reads CASSPEGPLQSQETQYF. CDR3 sequence (DNA): TGTGCCAGCTCACCCGAAGGACCGTTGCAATCCCAAGAGACCCAGTACTTC.

The CDR3 protein is CASSRMMNTEAFF. The CDR3 coding sequence is TGTGCCAGCAGCCGCATGATGAACACTGAAGCTTTCTTT. V usage is TRBV28 and J usage is TRBJ1-1; D gene ambiguous. Trimming stripped 6 bases from V and 0 bases from J, with 8 bases between. CDR1 and CDR2 from the germline V gene are MDHEN and SYDVKM. There are 13 residues in the CDR3.

The sample holds a few counts of this clonotype. The chain combines TRBV7-8 with TRBJ1-2, with D hard to call. V was cut by 5 bases and J by 5 bases, with 9 bases left in between. This CDR3 has 12 residues. Germline V gene sequence: CDR1 SGHVS, CDR2 FQNEAQ. CDR3: CASSPSQYGYTF. For the CDR3, the DNA is TGTGCCAGCAGCCCCTCTCAATATGGCTACACCTTC.

This clonotype showed up just a few times. The chain uses TRBV11-3 and TRBJ1-4; TRBD1 might be the D (6 bases). V lost 4 bases, J lost 6 bases, and 15 bases lay in between. Per the germline V gene, CDR1 is SGHNT and CDR2 is YENEEA. The CDR3 is 15 amino acids. The CDR3 DNA reads as TGTGCCAGCAGCTCGAACAGGGTATTCTATGAAAAACTGTTTTTT. This gives the protein CASSSNRVFYEKLFF.

In this sample, this clonotype turned up a few times. V gene TRBV29-1 combines with J gene TRBJ2-7; D possibly uses TRBD1 or TRBD2 (6 bases each). Germline V gene lookup returns CDR1 SQVTM and CDR2 ANQGSEA. V was shortened by 7 bases and J by 3 bases, with 13 bases between the two germline ends. The CDR3 contains 12 residues. The DNA for the CDR3 is TGCAGCGCCGGACTACAGGGCTACGAGCAGTACTTC. Its protein is CSAGLQGYEQYF.

The chain carries TRBV29-1 and TRBJ2-1; the match to TRBD1 covers 7 bases. This CDR3 comprises 14 residues. Germline V gene sequence: CDR1 SQVTM, CDR2 ANQGSEA. V dropped 2 bases and J dropped 7; count of bases not matched to a gene: 8. The CDR3 DNA sequence: TGCAGCGTTGAATTATTTGCCAGGGGGAATGAGCAGTTCTTC. Its translation is CSVELFARGNEQFF.

The rearrangement uses TRBV6-2 or TRBV6-3 and TRBJ1-1; no reliable D call. The germline V gene encodes CDR1 MNHEY and CDR2 SVGEGT. The CDR3 sequence is 13 residues long. V was clipped by 10 bases and J by 5 bases, with 17 bases between them. CDR3 region: CATRPTGGTEAFF. The CDR3 DNA sequence: TGTGCCACCAGACCGACCGGAGGGACTGAAGCTTTCTTT.

This clonotype was counted only a few times. V is TRBV2 and J is TRBJ1-1; D perhaps matches TRBD1 (5 bases). Germline CDR1 is SNHLY and CDR2 is FYNNEI. The CDR3 totals 14 residues. The germline V and J ends were trimmed by 4 bases and 1 base, with 10 bases remaining between them. CDR3 in DNA: TGTGCCAGCAGTGGTGGACACTCGAACACTGAAGCTTTCTTT. Protein: CASSGGHSNTEAFF.

Only a few counts were recorded for this clonotype. The J gene is TRBJ2-3, the V gene TRBV12-3 or TRBV12-4; 14 nucleotides match TRBD2. CDR3 size: 17 residues. The junction had 9 bases not matched to a gene; V was cut back by 6 bases and J by 4 bases. CDR3 bases: TGTGCCAGCAGCCCAATACAGACTAGCGGGGGGGCAGATACGCAGTATTTT. Translation: CASSPIQTSGGADTQYF.

V and J are TRBV5-1 and TRBJ2-3, with D perhaps matching TRBD1 (6 bases). This CDR3 region has 14 residues. The germline V gene has CDR1 SGHRS and CDR2 YFSETQ. Trimming stripped 1 base from V and 4 bases from J, with 10 bases between. CDR3 bases: TGCGCCAGCAGCTTGAACAGGGCTGCAGATACGCAGTATTTT. Translating gives CASSLNRAADTQYF.

The chain recombines TRBV24-1 with TRBJ2-5; 8 bases align to TRBD2. Unmatched junction bases numbered 10, after V lost 3 bases and J lost 2 bases. Per germline, CDR1 KGHDR and CDR2 SFDVKD. This CDR3 comprises 17 residues. CDR3 in DNA: TGTGCCACCAGTGATCCCCGCACCGGGACTAGTCAAGAGACCCAGTACTTC. Translated: CATSDPRTGTSQETQYF.

This clonotype has a handful of counts. The J gene is TRBJ1-2, the V gene TRBV9, with 7 bases lining up with TRBD1. Trimming removed 0 bases from V and 10 bases from J; junction bases left unmatched: 18. The CDR3 runs to 17 residues. Germline CDR1 and CDR2: SGDLS and YYNGEE. This chain's CDR3 is CASSVAPPGQANPIYTF. The DNA for the CDR3 is TGTGCCAGCAGCGTAGCCCCCCCCGGACAGGCCAACCCTATCTACACCTTC.

The chain links TRBV5-1 to TRBJ2-7; D is possibly TRBD1 or TRBD2 (6 bases each). CDR1 and CDR2 (germline): SGHRS, YFSETQ. Trimming cost V 0 bases and J 0 bases, with 13 bases left between them. The CDR3 sequence is 16 residues long. The chain's CDR3 is CASSLDGGTISYEQYF. The DNA of the CDR3 is TGCGCCAGCAGCTTGGATGGAGGGACAATCTCCTACGAGCAGTACTTC.

The V call is TRBV5-1, the J call TRBJ1-1; 8 nucleotides match TRBD1. The germline CDR1 and CDR2 sequences are SGHRS and YFSETQ. The trim removed 4 bases at V and 2 bases at J, leaving 7 bases unmatched. CDR3 size: 15 residues. CDR3 nucleotide sequence: TGCGCCAGCAGCCCCCGACAGGGGATAAACACTGAAGCTTTCTTT. Encoded protein: CASSPRQGINTEAFF. Using reference TRBV5-1 and TRBJ1-1 for the parts outside the CDR3, the full variable domain is KAGVTQTPRYLIKTRGQQVTLSCSPISGHRSVSWYQQTPGQGLQFLFEYFSETQRNKGNFPGRFSGRQFSNSRSEMNVSTLELGDSALYLCASSPRQGINTEAFFGQGTRLTVV.

V and J are TRBV4-1 and TRBJ2-7, with D maybe TRBD2 (6 bases). CDR3 length: 17 residues. Trimming stripped 6 bases from V and 0 bases from J, with 21 bases between. Germline CDR1 MGHRA, CDR2 YSYEKL. CDR3: CASSPGTGRGSSYEQYF. In nucleotides, the CDR3 is TGCGCCAGCAGTCCAGGGACGGGGCGGGGAAGCTCCTACGAGCAGTACTTC.

This clonotype has just a few counts. This CDR3 reads CSAPVGSSDGYTF. Here the CDR3 DNA reads TGCAGTGCCCCCGTGGGGAGTAGTGATGGCTACACCTTC. The chain couples TRBV20-1 to TRBJ1-2; D unclear. The germline CDR1 and CDR2 sequences are DFQATT and SNEGSKA (reference sequence). The CDR3 has 13 amino acids. The V end lost 6 bases, the J end lost 6 bases, and 17 bases lay between the germline ends.

This sequence joins TRBV6-2 or TRBV6-3 and TRBJ2-3, with 9 positions matching TRBD1. CDR3 length: 16 residues. J gave up 6 bases and V 6 bases, and 13 bases lay outside the gene matches. Looked up from germline, CDR1 is MNHEY and CDR2 is SVGEGT. CDR3 coding DNA: TGTGCCAGCAGCTTTATATCCGGGACAGGGACCGATACGCAGTATTTT. This codes for CASSFISGTGTDTQYF.

This clonotype was seen more than once but under ten times. The chain combines TRBV28 with TRBJ2-4, with D perhaps TRBD1 (5 bases). Per the germline V gene, CDR1 is MDHEN and CDR2 is SYDVKM. The CDR3 is 15 residues long. Trimming stripped 5 bases from V and 8 bases from J, with 19 bases between. Written as DNA, the CDR3 is TGTGCCAGCAGTATATCCCAGGGAAGGTCAGACATTCAGTACTTC. Its protein product is CASSISQGRSDIQYF.

This chain uses TRBV7-2 with TRBJ1-1, with D perhaps TRBD1 (6 bases). Trimming cost V 1 base and J 11 bases, with 17 bases left between them. This CDR3 is built from 14 residues. Germline loops: CDR1 SGHTA, CDR2 FQGNSA. The CDR3 spells CASSLGGRVPEAFF. The CDR3 region has the DNA TGTGCCAGCAGCTTAGGGGGGCGGGTCCCGGAGGCTTTCTTT.

This chain joins TRBV7-2 and TRBJ2-5, with D perhaps being TRBD1 or TRBD2 (5 bases each). Germline CDR1 reads SGHTA; CDR2 reads FQGNSA. The CDR3 has 14 amino acids. The germline V and J ends were trimmed by 2 bases and 2 bases, with 9 bases remaining between them. This CDR3 is CASSLLWGQETQYF. The CDR3 DNA follows: TGTGCCAGCAGCTTACTCTGGGGGCAAGAGACCCAGTACTTC. Full variable domain (missing parts from reference TRBV7-2 and TRBJ2-5): GAGVSQSPSNKVTEKGKDVELRCDPISGHTALYWYRQSLGQGLEFLIYFQGNSAPDKSGLPSDRFSAERTGGSVSTLTIQRTQQEDSAVYLCASSLLWGQETQYFGPGTRLLVL.